This T cell receptor (beta chain) stems from a study of T cells in Graves' hyperthyroidism and ophthalmopathy. Study-wide background: Once the initial diagnosis was made, peripheral blood was obtained before any treatment.

This clonotype has a count of ten or more. RNA transcripts gave rise to amplified TCR beta CDR3 regions. Carried out on the TCR CDR3, a first-round RT-PCR used the HTBI primer set. TCRdb fed the multiplex PCR reads into MiXCR, producing one record per CDR3 protein. Of roughly 100,000 distinct CDR3 sequences listed, 47% are singletons. No progression to ophthalmopathy during 18 months of follow-up defined stable disease. The specimen was blood. The source is a man in his forties with Graves' hyperthyroidism.

Written as DNA, the CDR3 is TGTGCCAGCAGCCAAGGGGACAGGGCATTCGAGCAGTACTTC. Protein sequence: CASSQGDRAFEQYF. The chain is built from TRBV3-1 and TRBJ2-7; 9 bases line up with TRBD1. CDR1 is LGHDT and CDR2 is YNNKEL in the germline V gene (reference sequence). The CDR3 runs 14 residues. The J segment lost 6 bases and the V segment lost 1 base, leaving 4 bases of the junction unmatched.